This TCR beta chain stems from a study of metastatic and nonmetastatic thyroid tumors. Study-level information: Repertoires of blood and of tissue (tumor or nodule) from malignant and benign thyroid patients were compared.

Notes on this clone: Its antigen is still unknown.

Original processing notes: Clinicopathological groups of papillary thyroid cancer showed CDR3 differences that were used to build a distant-metastasis classifier. TCRdb re-called clones from the PCR reads using MiXCR. The V and J calls come from TCRdb's annotation, not from the publication. The sample yields fewer than 8,500 clones, around two fifths seen once. Germline V gene data show CDR1 as WNHNN and CDR2 as SYGVQD (reference sequence). This CDR3 is built from 16 residues. V lost 5 bases to trimming and J lost 1 base, with 15 bases between them. Study results and caveats: The study reportedly found significantly higher TCR beta diversity in malignant thyroid tumors than benign nodules, in blood and tumor.

Thyroid surgery took place with no prior treatment in any patient. The sample taken for sequencing was tumor tissue. The chain links TRBV10-1 to TRBJ2-1; the D call may be TRBD1 or TRBD2 (5 bases each). The sequence was collected from a female donor with papillary thyroid cancer or a benign thyroid nodule (not recorded which). Some clones in this sample may be carry-over from other donors' samples. This CDR3 reads CASSTYRDRSYNEQFF. CDR3 DNA: TGCGCCAGCAGTACGTACCGGGACCGTTCCTACAATGAGCAGTTCTTC.